What follows are 9 T cell receptor beta chains derived from one specimen sequenced in a study of shared clonotypes between healthy human individuals. The protocol was immunoSEQ multiplex PCR, while the TCRdb copy is restricted to in-frame clones and leaves out a portion. The table records about 2.1 million clones, roughly 91% of them present only once. CD45RO-negative, CCR7-selected cells formed the naive CD8 fraction, which excluded terminally differentiated effector memory CD45RA+ cells. The sequenced sample was naive CD8+ T cells from PBMCs. The source is a man between 18 and 29 years old in good health. Some clones in this sample may be carry-over from other donors' samples.

The chain recombines TRBV6-1 with TRBJ2-7; D is possibly TRBD2 (6 bases). In germline, CDR1 is MNHNS, CDR2 SASEGT. The ends were cut back, 4 bases at V and 3 bases at J, with 10 bases in the middle. The CDR3 length is 13 residues. CDR3 in DNA: TGTGCCAGCAGTGGGGGACTTTTCTACGAGCAGTACTTC. This codes for CASSGGLFYEQYF.

The chain employs TRBV7-9 and TRBJ2-6; weak D call: TRBD1 (6 bases). The ends were cut back, 1 base at V and 3 bases at J, with 10 bases in the middle. This CDR3 is 16 amino acids long. Germline CDR1 reads SEHNR; CDR2 reads FQNEAQ (reference sequence). As DNA, the CDR3 is TGTGCCAGCAGCTTAGTGGGGGCGGATGGGGCCAACGTCCTGACTTTC. This codes for CASSLVGADGANVLTF. Variable domain in full (rest from reference TRBV7-9 and TRBJ2-6): DTGVSQNPRHKITKRGQNVTFRCDPISEHNRLYWYRQTLGQGPEFLTYFQNEAQLEKSRLLSDRFSAERPKGSFSTLEIQRTEQGDSAMYLCASSLVGADGANVLTFGAGSRLTVL.

V gene TRBV5-1 combines with J gene TRBJ1-1, with 7 nucleotides matching TRBD1. The V segment lost 4 bases and the J segment 6 bases; nucleotides outside the gene matches: 9. The CDR3 is 14 amino acids. The germline CDR1 and CDR2 sequences are SGHRS and YFSETQ. Here the CDR3 DNA reads TGCGCCAGCAGCGTGACAGGGATGACCCCTGAAGCTTTCTTT. It translates to CASSVTGMTPEAFF.

V gene TRBV19 combines with J gene TRBJ2-1; TRBD1 aligns across 8 bases. The trim removed 6 bases at V and 8 bases at J, leaving 18 bases unmatched. This CDR3 has 17 residues. The germline V gene encodes CDR1 LNHDA and CDR2 SQIVND (reference sequence). The CDR3 coding sequence is TGTGCCAGTAGATACCAGACAGGGGTTGCGAATTGCGATGAGCAGTTCTTC. This gives the protein CASRYQTGVANCDEQFF. Full variable domain (remainder filled in from reference TRBV19 and TRBJ2-1): DGGITQSPKYLFRKEGQNVTLSCEQNLNHDAMYWYRQDPGQGLRLIYYSQIVNDFQKGDIAEGYSVSREKKESFPLTVTSAQKNPTAFYLCASRYQTGVANCDEQFFGPGTRLTVL.

V is TRBV27 and J is TRBJ2-7; 7 bases line up with TRBD2. V was clipped by 5 bases and J by 4 bases; unmatched bases: 11. CDR1 is MNHEY and CDR2 is SMNVEV in the germline V gene (reference sequence). The CDR3 covers 15 residues. CDR3 region: CASSGIPAGRYEQYF. The DNA of the CDR3 is TGTGCCAGCAGTGGGATTCCAGCGGGAAGGTACGAGCAGTACTTC.

J is TRBJ1-4 and V is TRBV19, with D unclear. The ends were cut back, 9 bases at V and 0 bases at J, with 20 bases in the middle. The CDR3 has 17 residues. In germline, CDR1 is LNHDA, CDR2 SQIVND (reference sequence). The CDR3 DNA is TGTGCCAGCGTCCTCGGGCGCCGCCAACCAACTAATGAAAAACTGTTTTTT. It translates to CASVLGRRQPTNEKLFF. The variable domain in full, completed from reference TRBV19 and TRBJ1-4, reads DGGITQSPKYLFRKEGQNVTLSCEQNLNHDAMYWYRQDPGQGLRLIYYSQIVNDFQKGDIAEGYSVSREKKESFPLTVTSAQKNPTAFYLCASVLGRRQPTNEKLFFGSGTQLSVL.

J is TRBJ2-7 and V is TRBV15, with D possibly matching TRBD2 (7 bases). Trimming took off 8 bases at V and 2 bases at J, with 16 bases between the two ends. CDR1 is LNHNV and CDR2 is YYDKDF in the germline V gene (reference sequence). CDR3 length equals 14 residues. For the CDR3, the DNA is TGTGCCACCTCCCTAGGCGGGGGCCCCTACGAGCAGTACTTC. Protein sequence: CATSLGGGPYEQYF.

The chain links TRBV29-1 to TRBJ2-7; 11 bases match TRBD1. Per germline, CDR1 SQVTM and CDR2 ANQGSEA. Trimming at V came to 2 bases and at J to 2 bases, leaving 2 bases not matched to a gene. The CDR3 contains 14 residues. For the CDR3, the DNA is TGCAGCGTTGAAAGGACAGGGGGCACCTACGAGCAGTACTTC. This encodes CSVERTGGTYEQYF.

This clone was picked up one time. This sample also contains other DNA sequences that code for the same CDR3. This chain links TRBV27 with TRBJ1-5; unclear D gene. Looked up from germline, CDR1 is MNHEY and CDR2 is SMNVEV (reference sequence). Deletions cut 4 bases from V and 4 bases from J, with 8 bases between. This CDR3 spans 13 amino acids. CDR3 nucleotide sequence: TGTGCCAGCAGTTCGCTGGGGAATCAGCCCCAGCATTTT. This gives the protein CASSSLGNQPQHF.